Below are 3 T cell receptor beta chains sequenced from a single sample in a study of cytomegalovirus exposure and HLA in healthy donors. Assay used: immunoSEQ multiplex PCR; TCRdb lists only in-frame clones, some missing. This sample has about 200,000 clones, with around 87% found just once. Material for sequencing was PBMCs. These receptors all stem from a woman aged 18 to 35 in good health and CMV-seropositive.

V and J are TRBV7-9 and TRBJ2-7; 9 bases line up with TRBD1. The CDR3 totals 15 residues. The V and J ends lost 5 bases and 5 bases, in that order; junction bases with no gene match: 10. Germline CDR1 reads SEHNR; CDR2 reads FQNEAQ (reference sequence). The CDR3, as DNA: TGTGCCAGCAGCCCTGGGACAGGGCTTCAGGACGAGCAGTACTTC. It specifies CASSPGTGLQDEQYF.

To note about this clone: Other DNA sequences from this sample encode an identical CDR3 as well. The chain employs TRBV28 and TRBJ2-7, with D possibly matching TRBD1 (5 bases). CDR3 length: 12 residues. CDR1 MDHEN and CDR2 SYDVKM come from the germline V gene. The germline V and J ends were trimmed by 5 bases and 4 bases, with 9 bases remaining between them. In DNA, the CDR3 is TGTGCCAGCAGTCCAGGGTGGTACGAGCAGTACTTC. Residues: CASSPGWYEQYF.

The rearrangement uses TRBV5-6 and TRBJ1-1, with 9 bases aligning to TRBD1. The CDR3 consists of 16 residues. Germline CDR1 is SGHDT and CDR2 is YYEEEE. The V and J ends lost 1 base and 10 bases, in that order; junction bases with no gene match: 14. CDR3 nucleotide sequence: TGTGCCAGCAGCTTGTTCCAAACAGGGGGCGTAAAGGTAGCTTTCTTT. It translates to CASSLFQTGGVKVAFF. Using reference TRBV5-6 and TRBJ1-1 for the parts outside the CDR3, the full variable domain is DAGVTQSPTHLIKTRGQQVTLRCSPKSGHDTVSWYQQALGQGPQFIFQYYEEEERQRGNFPDRFSGHQFPNYSSELNVNALLLGDSALYLCASSLFQTGGVKVAFFGQGTRLTVV.